The clone carrying this TCR beta chain was counted between two and nine times. CDR1 is DFQATT, CDR2 SNEGSKA, per germline (reference sequence). CDR3 length equals 15 residues. V dropped 1 base and J dropped 5; count of bases not matched to a gene: 10. For TCR beta, libraries came from iRepertoire HTBI primers and Arm-PCR of CDR3 regions. TCRdb reprocessed the multiplex PCR reads with MiXCR, giving one entry per CDR3 protein. The sample lists hundreds of thousands of distinct CDR3 sequences; less than 25% were seen once. The time point denotes: persistent/refractory GD, antithyroid drugs over 5 years with positive TRAb. RNA isolated from PBMCs was used to make the TCR library. This entry is derived from a study of regulatory T cells in long-lasting Graves disease.

The TCR originated in a female donor with Graves disease. This rearrangement joins TRBV20-1 to TRBJ2-7; 8 bases line up with TRBD2. Material: peripheral blood mononuclear cells (PBMCs), obtained when the disease was refractory, from a patient treated with antithyroid drugs. The CDR3 coding sequence is TGCAGTGCTAGAGGGGACACCGGGGGGGAGAACGAGCAGTACTTC. It encodes CSARGDTGGENEQYF.